The sequence of this T cell receptor (beta chain) was determined in a study of regulatory T cells in long-lasting Graves disease. Study-wide background: Treatment with antithyroid drugs for over 5 years, together with positive TSH receptor antibodies, meant persistent Graves' disease.

CDR1 is LNHDA and CDR2 is SQIVND in the germline V gene (reference sequence). V trimming: 1 base; J trimming: 4 bases; junction bases outside the gene matches: 10. This CDR3 spans 16 amino acids. CDR3-region Arm-PCR and iRepertoire HTBI primers produced the TCR beta libraries. In the original workflow: Among the samples, some 68 TRBV and 14 TRBJ segments were identified. TCRdb redid the calling of the multiplex PCR reads with MiXCR, one entry per CDR3 protein. The V and J calls were not made by the authors but by TCRdb's processing. This table has hundreds of thousands of distinct CDR3 sequences, 25% to 30% appearing once. Findings and caveats of the study: New patients shared about 910 public clonotypes, and persistent patients shared more, with over 2,500. TRBV28, TRBJ1-2 and TRBJ2-5 were segments that persistent disease favored.

In regard to this clonotype: As yet, its antigen is unknown.

Time point noted: persistent/refractory GD, antithyroid drugs over 5 years with positive TRAb. Preparation of the TCR library used RNA extracted from PBMCs. This clonotype was sampled from a female donor with Graves disease. This material consisted of peripheral blood mononuclear cells (PBMCs), taken when the disease was refractory, from a patient treated with antithyroid drugs. The chain joins TRBV19 to TRBJ2-7, with TRBD2 matching 7 bases. In DNA form, the CDR3 reads TGTGCCAGTAGTATAGGTGCGGGAGCGGAGGCGTACGAGCAGTACTTC. Translated: CASSIGAGAEAYEQYF.